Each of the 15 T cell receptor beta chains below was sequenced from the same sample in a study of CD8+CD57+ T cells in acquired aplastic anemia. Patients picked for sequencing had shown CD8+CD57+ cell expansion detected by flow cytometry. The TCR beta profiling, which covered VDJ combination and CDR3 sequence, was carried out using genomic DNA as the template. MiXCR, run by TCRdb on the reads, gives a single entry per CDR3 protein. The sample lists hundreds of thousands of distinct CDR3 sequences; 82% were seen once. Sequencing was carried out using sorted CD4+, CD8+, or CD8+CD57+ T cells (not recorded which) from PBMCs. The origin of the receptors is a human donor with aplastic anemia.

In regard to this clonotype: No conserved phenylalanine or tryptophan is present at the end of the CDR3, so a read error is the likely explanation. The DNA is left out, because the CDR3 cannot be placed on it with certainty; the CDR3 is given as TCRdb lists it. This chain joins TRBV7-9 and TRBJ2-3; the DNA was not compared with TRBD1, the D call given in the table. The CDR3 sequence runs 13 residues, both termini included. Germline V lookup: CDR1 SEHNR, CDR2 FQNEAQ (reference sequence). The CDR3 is CASSFGGGGENEQ.

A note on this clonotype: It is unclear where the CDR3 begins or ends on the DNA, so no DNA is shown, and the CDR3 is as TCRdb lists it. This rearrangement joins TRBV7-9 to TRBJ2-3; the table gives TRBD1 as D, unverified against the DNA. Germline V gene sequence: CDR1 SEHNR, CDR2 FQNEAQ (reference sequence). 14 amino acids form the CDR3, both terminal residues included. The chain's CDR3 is CASSPSPGPYTFGF.

The CDR3 here is CASSLASFRTTGTQYF. DNA of the CDR3: TGTGCCAGCAGCTTAGCTAGTTTTCGAACTACGGGGACCCAGTACTTC. The gene calls are TRBV7-8 and TRBJ2-5; D remains ambiguous. Germline lookup yields CDR1 SGHVS and CDR2 FQNEAQ. The germline V and J ends were trimmed by 0 bases and 7 bases, with 18 bases remaining between them. The CDR3 is 16 residues long.

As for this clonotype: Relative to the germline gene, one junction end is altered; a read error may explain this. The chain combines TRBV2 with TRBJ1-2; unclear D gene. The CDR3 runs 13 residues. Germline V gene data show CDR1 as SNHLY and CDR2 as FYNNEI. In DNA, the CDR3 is TGCGCCAGCAGCCAAGGCCTTGCAGGTACCTACAACTTC. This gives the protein CASSQGLAGTYNF.

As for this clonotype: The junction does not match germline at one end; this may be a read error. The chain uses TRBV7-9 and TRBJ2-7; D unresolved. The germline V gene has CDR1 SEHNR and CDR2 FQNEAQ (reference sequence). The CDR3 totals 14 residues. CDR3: CASSLGADPHGNQF. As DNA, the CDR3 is TGTGCCAGCAGCTTAGGGGCAGACCCCCATGGCAATCAGTTC.

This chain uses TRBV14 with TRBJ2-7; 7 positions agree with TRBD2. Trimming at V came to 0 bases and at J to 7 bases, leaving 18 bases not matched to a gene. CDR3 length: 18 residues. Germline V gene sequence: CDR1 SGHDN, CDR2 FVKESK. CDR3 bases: TGTGCCAGCAGCCAAGATTGGGAGCGAGCGGGGCACCTAGGTGAGCAGTACGTC. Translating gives CASSQDWERAGHLGEQYV.

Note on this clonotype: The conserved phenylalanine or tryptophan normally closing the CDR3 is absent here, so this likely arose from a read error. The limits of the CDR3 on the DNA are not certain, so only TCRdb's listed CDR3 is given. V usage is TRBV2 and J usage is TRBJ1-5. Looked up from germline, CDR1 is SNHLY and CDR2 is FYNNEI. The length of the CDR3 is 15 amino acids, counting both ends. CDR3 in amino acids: CASGDGSTRTQSHDL.

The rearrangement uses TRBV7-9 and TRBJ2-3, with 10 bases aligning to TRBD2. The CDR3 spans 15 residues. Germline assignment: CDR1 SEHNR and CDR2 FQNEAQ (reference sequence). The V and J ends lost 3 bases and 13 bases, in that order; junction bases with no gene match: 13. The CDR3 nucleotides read TGTGCCAGCAGCTTTGTAAGAAGCGGGGGGGGCGATGAGTATTTT. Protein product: CASSFVRSGGGDEYF.

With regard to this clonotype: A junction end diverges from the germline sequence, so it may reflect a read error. The CDR3 bases are TGTGCCAGCAGCTTAACACCGTCAGGGGCGAACACCGGGGAGCTGTTTTTC. It codes for CASSLTPSGANTGELFF. V usage is TRBV2 and J usage is TRBJ2-2; maybe TRBD1 (6 bases). CDR1 is SNHLY, CDR2 FYNNEI, per germline. This CDR3 is 17 amino acids long.

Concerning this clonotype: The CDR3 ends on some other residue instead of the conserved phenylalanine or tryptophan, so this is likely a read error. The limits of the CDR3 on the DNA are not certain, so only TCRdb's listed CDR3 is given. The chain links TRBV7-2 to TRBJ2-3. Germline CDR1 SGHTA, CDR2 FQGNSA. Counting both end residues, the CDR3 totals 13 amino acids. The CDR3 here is CASSFTSTVSNYS.

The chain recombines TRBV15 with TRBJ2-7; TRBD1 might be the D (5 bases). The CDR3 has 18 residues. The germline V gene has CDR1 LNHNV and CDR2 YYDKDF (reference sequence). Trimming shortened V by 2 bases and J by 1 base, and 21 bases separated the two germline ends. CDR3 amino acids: CATSRRSDQTAQSYEQYV. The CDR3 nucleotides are TGTGCCACCAGCAGACGGTCAGACCAGACAGCCCAGTCCTACGAGCAGTACGTC.

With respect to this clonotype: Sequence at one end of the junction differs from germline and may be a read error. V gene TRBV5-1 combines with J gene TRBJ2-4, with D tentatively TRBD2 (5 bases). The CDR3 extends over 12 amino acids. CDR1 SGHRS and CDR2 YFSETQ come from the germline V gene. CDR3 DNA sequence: TGTGCCAGCGGAAATGCTGGGAACGTCCAGTACTTC. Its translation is CASGNAGNVQYF.

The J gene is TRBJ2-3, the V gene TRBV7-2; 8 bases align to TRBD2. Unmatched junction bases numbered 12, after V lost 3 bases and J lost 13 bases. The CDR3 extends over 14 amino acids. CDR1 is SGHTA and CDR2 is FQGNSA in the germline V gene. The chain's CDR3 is CASSLAGGPDSEYF. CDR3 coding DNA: TGTGCCAGCAGCTTGGCGGGGGGTCCCGACTCTGAGTATTTT.

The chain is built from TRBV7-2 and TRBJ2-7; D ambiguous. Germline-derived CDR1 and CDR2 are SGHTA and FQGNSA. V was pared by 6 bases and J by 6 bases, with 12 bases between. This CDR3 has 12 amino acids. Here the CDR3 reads CASSPAIREQYF. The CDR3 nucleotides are TGTGCCAGCAGTCCCGCCATTCGCGAGCAGTACTTC.

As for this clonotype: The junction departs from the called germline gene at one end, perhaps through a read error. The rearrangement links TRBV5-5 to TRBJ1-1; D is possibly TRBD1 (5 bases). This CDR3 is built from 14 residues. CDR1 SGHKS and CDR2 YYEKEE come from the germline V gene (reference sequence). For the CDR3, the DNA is TGTGCCGGCAGCTCCTCGGGGGAAGTCACTGAAGCTTTCTTT. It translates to CAGSSSGEVTEAFF.